The 21 T cell receptor beta chains below all came from one sample that was sequenced in a study of shared clonotypes between healthy human individuals. This table comes from immunoSEQ multiplex PCR, and its TCRdb copy is limited to in-frame clones, with some not included. Of a few hundred thousand clones in the sample, around 86% were seen once. The specimen sequenced was memory CD8+ T cells sorted from blood. Subset defined: CD45RO+ cells pooled with CCR7-negative TemRA cells. These receptors originate from a man in his late teens or twenties in good health.

J is TRBJ2-1 and V is TRBV5-1, with 9 bases identical to TRBD1. CDR3 size: 16 residues. Germline values: CDR1 SGHRS, CDR2 YFSETQ. Losses at the gene ends were 1 base for V and 3 bases for J; bases not matched to a gene: 5. DNA of the CDR3: TGCGCCAGCAGCTTGAAGGGACAGGGCAGCTACAATGAGCAGTTCTTC. Amino acids: CASSLKGQGSYNEQFF.

With regard to this clone: This sequence may be a read error, since a much larger clone differs from it by one base. Other DNA sequences of this sample code for an identical CDR3. The rearrangement uses TRBV7-9 and TRBJ2-3, with 9 bases that match TRBD1. Germline CDR1 is SEHNR and CDR2 is FQNEAQ (reference sequence). The trim removed 4 bases at V and 0 bases at J, leaving 2 bases unmatched. The CDR3 loop spans 15 amino acids. The CDR3 sequence: CASSWTGASTDTQYF. The CDR3 DNA is TGTGCCAGCAGCTGGACAGGGGCAAGCACAGATACGCAGTATTTT. The entire variable domain, with the rest obtained from reference TRBV7-9 and TRBJ2-3, is as follows: DTGVSQNPRHKITKRGQNVTFRCDPISEHNRLYWYRQTLGQGPEFLTYFQNEAQLEKSRLLSDRFSAERPKGSFSTLEIQRTEQGDSAMYLCASSWTGASTDTQYFGPGTRLTVL.

This CDR3 is CASSYYDHRAHTDTQYF. For the CDR3, the DNA is TGTGCCAGCAGTTACTATGACCACAGGGCCCACACAGATACGCAGTATTTT. The chain couples TRBV6-9 to TRBJ2-3; TRBD1 is a possible D gene (6 bases). CDR1 and CDR2 from the germline V gene are MNHGY and SVAAGI. V lost 3 bases to trimming and J lost 2 bases, with 18 bases between them. The length of the CDR3 is 17 residues.

This chain joins TRBV19 and TRBJ1-4, with no clear D. This CDR3 is 12 amino acids long. CDR1 is LNHDA, CDR2 SQIVND, per germline (reference sequence). V was clipped by 7 bases and J by 6 bases, with 9 bases between them. The CDR3 DNA reads TGTGCCAGTAAACACACCGATGAAAAACTGTTTTTT. This encodes CASKHTDEKLFF.

The chain is built from TRBV28 and TRBJ1-6, with a possible D match to TRBD1 (6 bases). Per the germline V gene, CDR1 is MDHEN and CDR2 is SYDVKM. V was shortened by 2 bases and J by 5 bases, with 10 bases between the two germline ends. The CDR3 has 15 residues. The CDR3 region has the DNA TGTGCCAGCAGTTTAGGGGGGCCCGATAATTCACCCCTCCACTTT. Residues: CASSLGGPDNSPLHF.

The V gene is TRBV30, the J gene TRBJ1-3, with unresolved D. The CDR3 consists of 12 residues. The germline gives CDR1 GTSNPN, CDR2 SVGIG (reference sequence). The V and J ends lost 3 bases and 7 bases respectively, with 10 bases between them. In DNA form, the CDR3 reads TGTGCCTGGAGCCGAAAATCCAACACCATATATTTT. It translates to CAWSRKSNTIYF.

The chain uses TRBV13 and TRBJ2-7, with D perhaps matching TRBD2 (6 bases). The CDR3 runs 14 residues. CDR1 PRHDT and CDR2 FYEKMQ come from the germline V gene (reference sequence). V was cut by 1 base and J by 2 bases, with 9 bases left in between. The CDR3 DNA reads TGTGCCAGCAGCTTAGAAGGCGGGACCTACGAGCAGTACTTC. It specifies CASSLEGGTYEQYF.

The genes are TRBV27 and TRBJ2-2; D not resolved. CDR3 length equals 12 residues. CDR1 is MNHEY, CDR2 SMNVEV, per germline (reference sequence). The V end lost 5 bases, the J end lost 8 bases, and 9 bases lay between the germline ends. CDR3: CASSGGWGELFF. The CDR3 region has the DNA TGTGCCAGCAGTGGTGGTTGGGGGGAGCTGTTTTTT.

This clone has at least ten counts. The chain combines TRBV6-4 with TRBJ2-3; the D gene is possibly TRBD2 (6 bases). V was cut by 3 bases and J by 6 bases, with 16 bases left in between. The CDR3 length is 15 residues. Germline assignment: CDR1 MRHNA and CDR2 SNTAGT. Here the CDR3 DNA reads TGTGCCAGCAGTGAAAGTAGTGGGGAGGCGGATACGCAGTATTTT. It is translated as CASSESSGEADTQYF.

The rearrangement uses TRBV27 and TRBJ1-6; maybe TRBD1 (6 bases). This CDR3 spans 13 amino acids. The V and J ends lost 4 bases and 7 bases respectively, with 8 bases between them. Germline CDR1 and CDR2: MNHEY and SMNVEV (reference sequence). The CDR3 coding sequence is TGTGCCAGCAGTTGGGGGGCCAATTCACCCCTCCACTTT. Protein sequence: CASSWGANSPLHF.

This chain links TRBV9 with TRBJ2-7, with 9 bases aligning to TRBD1. With V trimmed by 4 bases and J by 4 bases, 3 bases remained unmatched. The CDR3 spans 13 residues. The germline CDR1 and CDR2 sequences are SGDLS and YYNGEE. The CDR3 region is CASSLGQGYEQYF. The CDR3 nucleotides are TGTGCCAGCAGCCTCGGACAGGGGTACGAGCAGTACTTC.

This chain links TRBV28 with TRBJ1-3; no reliable D call. Trimming took off 10 bases at V and 1 base at J, with 11 bases between the two ends. CDR1 and CDR2 (germline): MDHEN, SYDVKM. There are 13 residues in the CDR3. The CDR3 sequence: CATDPGSGNTIYF. In DNA form, the CDR3 reads TGTGCCACCGACCCGGGGTCTGGAAACACCATATATTTT.

This clone was observed once. V usage is TRBV6-5 and J usage is TRBJ2-5; the match to TRBD1 covers 10 bases. Germline-derived CDR1 and CDR2 are MNHEY and SVGAGI. V was pared by 8 bases and J by 1 base, with 7 bases of the junction left unmatched. This CDR3 has 15 residues. The CDR3 bases are TGTGCCAGCTCCTCGACAGGGGGCCTCCAAGAGACCCAGTACTTC. Protein sequence: CASSSTGGLQETQYF.

The chain couples TRBV7-8 to TRBJ2-7; 11 nucleotides line up with TRBD2. CDR3 size: 15 residues. Unmatched junction bases numbered 6, after V lost 5 bases and J lost 3 bases. Germline loops: CDR1 SGHVS, CDR2 FQNEAQ. In DNA form, the CDR3 reads TGTGCCAGCAGCGACGGGACTAGCGGCTACTACGAGCAGTACTTC. This codes for CASSDGTSGYYEQYF.

The gene calls are TRBV7-2 and TRBJ1-4, with D perhaps matching TRBD1 (5 bases). Trimming shortened V by 3 bases and J by 8 bases, and 13 bases separated the two germline ends. CDR1 SGHTA and CDR2 FQGNSA come from the germline V gene. The length of the CDR3 is 14 residues. The CDR3 region is CASSFGTGDEKLFF. The CDR3 bases are TGTGCCAGCAGCTTCGGCACCGGGGACGAAAAACTGTTTTTT. The whole variable domain, filled in from reference TRBV7-2 and TRBJ1-4, reads GAGVSQSPSNKVTEKGKDVELRCDPISGHTALYWYRQSLGQGLEFLIYFQGNSAPDKSGLPSDRFSAERTGGSVSTLTIQRTQQEDSAVYLCASSFGTGDEKLFFGSGTQLSVL.

The rearrangement joins TRBV7-3 to TRBJ2-3, with D possibly matching TRBD2 (6 bases). V was pared by 3 bases and J by 6 bases, with 16 bases between. This CDR3 region has 15 residues. The germline V gene has CDR1 SGHTA and CDR2 FQGTGA. The CDR3 spells CASSLSGLGRDTQYF. DNA for the CDR3: TGTGCCAGCAGCTTGTCGGGACTGGGAAGGGATACGCAGTATTTT. Full variable domain (missing parts from reference TRBV7-3 and TRBJ2-3): GAGVSQTPSNKVTEKGKYVELRCDPISGHTALYWYRQSLGQGPEFLIYFQGTGAADDSGLPNDRFFAVRPEGSVSTLKIQRTERGDSAVYLCASSLSGLGRDTQYFGPGTRLTVL.

The genes are TRBV5-6 and TRBJ2-1; 8 bases agree with TRBD2. The CDR3 is made up of 15 amino acids. Per the germline V gene, CDR1 is SGHDT and CDR2 is YYEEEE. After removal of 6 bases from V and 4 bases from J, the junction contained 9 bases not matched to a gene. The chain's CDR3 is CASIHESGGYNEQFF. CDR3 bases: TGTGCCAGCATCCACGAGAGCGGGGGATACAATGAGCAGTTCTTC.

The rearrangement uses TRBV5-1 and TRBJ1-5; no firm D call. Germline lookup yields CDR1 SGHRS and CDR2 YFSETQ. The germline V and J ends were trimmed by 0 bases and 7 bases, with 8 bases remaining between them. CDR3 length: 13 amino acids. The CDR3 protein is CASSLEGGQPQHF. The DNA of the CDR3 is TGCGCCAGCAGCTTGGAGGGCGGGCAGCCCCAGCATTTT.

The chain joins TRBV7-2 to TRBJ1-1, with 7 nucleotides matching TRBD1. CDR1 SGHTA and CDR2 FQGNSA come from the germline V gene. The CDR3 totals 16 residues. V lost 1 base, J lost 3 bases, and 8 bases stayed unmatched. Here the CDR3 DNA reads TGTGCCAGCAGCTTAGTTTTAGGCAGGGGGTACACTGAAGCTTTCTTT. It is translated as CASSLVLGRGYTEAFF.

This clone was found a few times. The sample contains more than one DNA sequence encoding this CDR3. The rearrangement links TRBV4-3 to TRBJ2-1; D is possibly TRBD2 (6 bases). The CDR3 has 15 amino acids. V was pared by 4 bases and J by 3 bases, with 13 bases between. Germline lookup yields CDR1 LGHNA and CDR2 YSLEER. As DNA, the CDR3 is TGCGCCAGCAGCCCCGGGACTGGTCTCTACAATGAGCAGTTCTTC. It is translated as CASSPGTGLYNEQFF.

The gene calls are TRBV2 and TRBJ1-4; no clear D. V was shortened by 3 bases and J by 6 bases, with 23 bases between the two germline ends. This CDR3 has 18 amino acids. Germline CDR1 reads SNHLY; CDR2 reads FYNNEI. The chain's CDR3 is CASSELHVSPLGDEKLFF. The DNA of the CDR3 is TGTGCCAGCAGTGAGTTACACGTCTCGCCTCTCGGAGATGAAAAACTGTTTTTT.